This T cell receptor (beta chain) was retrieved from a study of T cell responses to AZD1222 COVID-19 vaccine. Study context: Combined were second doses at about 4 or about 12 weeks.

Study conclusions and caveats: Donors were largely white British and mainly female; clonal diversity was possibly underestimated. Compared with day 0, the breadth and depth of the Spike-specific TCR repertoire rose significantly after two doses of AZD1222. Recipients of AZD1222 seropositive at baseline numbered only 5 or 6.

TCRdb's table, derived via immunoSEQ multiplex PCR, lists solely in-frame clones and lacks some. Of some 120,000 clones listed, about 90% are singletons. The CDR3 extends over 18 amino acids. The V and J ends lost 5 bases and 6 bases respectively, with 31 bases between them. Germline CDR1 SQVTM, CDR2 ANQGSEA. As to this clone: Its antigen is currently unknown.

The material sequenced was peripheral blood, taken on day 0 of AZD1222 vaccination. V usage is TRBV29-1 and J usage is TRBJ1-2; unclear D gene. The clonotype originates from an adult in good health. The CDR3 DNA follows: TGCAGCGTTCTCCCTGATGGGGTCTCTCGGGGAAGATGGGATGGCTACACCTTC. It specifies CSVLPDGVSRGRWDGYTF.